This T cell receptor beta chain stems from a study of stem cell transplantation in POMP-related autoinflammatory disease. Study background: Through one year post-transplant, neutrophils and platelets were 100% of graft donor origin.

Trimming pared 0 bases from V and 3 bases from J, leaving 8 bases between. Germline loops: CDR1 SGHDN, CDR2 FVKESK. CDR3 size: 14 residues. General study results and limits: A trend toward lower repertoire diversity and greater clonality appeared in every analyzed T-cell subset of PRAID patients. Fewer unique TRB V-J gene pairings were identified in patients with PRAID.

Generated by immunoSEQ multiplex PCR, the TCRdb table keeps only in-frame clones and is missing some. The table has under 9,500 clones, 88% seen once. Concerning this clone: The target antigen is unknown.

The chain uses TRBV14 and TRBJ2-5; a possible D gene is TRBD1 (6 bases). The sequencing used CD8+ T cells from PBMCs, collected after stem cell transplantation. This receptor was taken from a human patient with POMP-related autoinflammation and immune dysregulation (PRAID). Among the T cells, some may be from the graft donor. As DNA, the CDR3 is TGTGCCAGCAGCCAAGAAGGGGGAGAAGAGACCCAGTACTTC. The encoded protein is CASSQEGGEETQYF.